A selection of T cell receptor beta chains follows, all from one sample in a study of cytomegalovirus exposure and HLA in healthy donors. Assay: immunoSEQ multiplex PCR; the TCRdb copy retains only in-frame clones and omits some. The sample has approximately 200,000 clones, about 90% seen once. The sequencing input was PBMCs. The receptor set was obtained from a woman between 18 and 29 years old in good health and CMV-seronegative. Both conserved end residues are part of each CDR3. The D gene is left open where the match is weak. The size field is filled for only some rows; it gives once, few, many or a size class.

TRBV6-5	once	TRBJ1-5	.	TGTGCCAGCAGGTACGCAGGGAATCTAAATCAGCCCCAGCATTTT	CASRYAGNLNQPQHF
TRBV5-4	.	TRBJ2-7	TRBD2	TGTGCCAGCAGCACCGGGACTAGCACTACCTACGAGCAGTACTTC	CASSTGTSTTYEQYF
TRBV5-4	.	TRBJ1-2	TRBD1	TGTGCCAGCAGCACCCTGGACAGGGGAAAAGGCTACACCTTC	CASSTLDRGKGYTF
TRBV10-1	.	TRBJ1-5	.	TGCGCCAGCAGCGAGACCAGGGGTTCCCAGCATTTT	CASSETRGSQHF
TRBV30	.	TRBJ2-1	.	TGTGCCTGGGAGCGGACAGCCTACAATGAGCAGTTCTTC	CAWERTAYNEQFF
TRBV6-5	.	TRBJ1-1	TRBD1	TGTGCCAGCAGTTGGACAGGAGGGACTGAAGCTTTCTTT	CASSWTGGTEAFF
TRBV6-1	.	TRBJ1-1	.	TGTGCCAGCCTAGGATGGATGGACACTGAAGCTTTCTTT	CASLGWMDTEAFF
TRBV5-1	.	TRBJ2-7	TRBD2	TGCGCCAGCAGCTTGGCGCGTTTCGCGGGAGGTCAGTACTTC	CASSLARFAGGQYF
TRBV28	.	TRBJ2-1	.	TGTGCCAGCAGTTTACTTAGCCGTGGGCAGTTCTTC	CASSLLSRGQFF
TRBV27	once	TRBJ2-7	.	TGTGCCAGCAGTTTATCGGGGGCCTCCTACGAGCAGTACTTC	CASSLSGASYEQYF
TRBV11-3	.	TRBJ1-1	TRBD1	TGTGCCAGCAGCAGGGGACAGGGGGCCGGGACTGAAGCTTTCTTT	CASSRGQGAGTEAFF
TRBV29-1	.	TRBJ2-1	TRBD2	TGCAGCGTCTCCTCTAGCGGAGCCTACAATGAGCAGTTCTTC	CSVSSSGAYNEQFF
TRBV19	.	TRBJ2-2	TRBD2	TGTGCCAGTAGTATGGTCCCAGCGGGAGGGACCGGGGAGCTGTTTTTT	CASSMVPAGGTGELFF
TRBV6-1	.	TRBJ2-7	.	TGTGCCAGCAGTGGAGCTACAGGGCGCGAGCAGTACTTC	CASSGATGREQYF